Presented here are 21 T cell receptor beta chains from one specimen sequenced in a study of CD8 T cells in ankylosing spondylitis. MiXCR, run by TCRdb on the 5' RACE reads, gives a single entry per CDR3 protein. Here the sample spans some 37,000 distinct CDR3 sequences, 4.5% to 6% being singletons. The material sequenced was blood, either unsorted or a sorted T cell fraction (not recorded which). These receptors all stem from a male donor with ankylosing spondylitis or in good health (not recorded which).

This clonotype was recorded at least ten times. The chain has TRBV27 and TRBJ1-5; unclear D gene. The CDR3 covers 14 residues. The V end was cut by 6 bases, the J end by 1 base, with 10 bases between. Germline CDR1 reads MNHEY; CDR2 reads SMNVEV (reference sequence). The CDR3 region has the DNA TGTGCCAGCAGCCCTCTACAGAGCAATCAGCCCCAGCATTTT. Amino acid sequence: CASSPLQSNQPQHF.

This clonotype was recorded many times. CDR3 sequence reads: CASSQEWQGTYEQYF. CDR3 bases: TGTGCCAGCAGCCAAGAGTGGCAGGGTACCTACGAGCAGTACTTC. The rearrangement uses TRBV14 and TRBJ2-7, with a weak D call TRBD1 (5 bases). Germline V lookup: CDR1 SGHDN, CDR2 FVKESK. The CDR3 length is 15 residues. The V end was cut by 0 bases, the J end by 2 bases, with 11 bases between.

In its sample, this clonotype was seen many times. CDR3 region: CASSYSLTSGANVLTF. The CDR3 DNA reads as TGTGCCAGCAGTTACAGTCTGACCTCTGGGGCCAACGTCCTGACTTTC. This rearrangement joins TRBV6-5 to TRBJ2-6; D gene unclear. The ends were cut back, 2 bases at V and 0 bases at J, with 8 bases in the middle. The CDR3 consists of 16 residues. Germline CDR1 MNHEY, CDR2 SVGAGI.

This clonotype appeared many times. Sequence at one end of the junction differs from germline and may be a read error. The V call is TRBV20-1, the J call TRBJ2-2; 10 positions agree with TRBD2. This CDR3 has 14 amino acids. Germline CDR1 and CDR2: DFQATT and SNEGSKA (reference sequence). CDR3: CSARYSGGTGELFF. CDR3 sequence (DNA): TGCAGCGCTAGATATAGCGGGGGGACCGGGGAGCTGTTTTTT.

This clonotype was seen many times. This sequence joins TRBV2 and TRBJ2-7, with D possibly called TRBD1 or TRBD2 (5 bases each). Between the trimmed V and J ends, which lost 7 bases and 4 bases, there was a span of 20 bases. Germline loops: CDR1 SNHLY, CDR2 FYNNEI. The CDR3 is made up of 15 amino acids. In DNA, the CDR3 is TGTGCCAGCACCCCCGGGACGCCTCTGCGGTACGAGCAGTACTTC. Amino acid sequence: CASTPGTPLRYEQYF.

This clonotype was seen more than once but under ten times. This chain's CDR3 is CASSLGGRGGAYEQYF. CDR3 bases: TGTGCCAGCAGCTTAGGGGGGAGGGGGGGCGCCTACGAGCAGTACTTC. V gene TRBV7-9 combines with J gene TRBJ2-7; maybe TRBD2 (7 bases). This CDR3 comprises 16 residues. Germline V lookup: CDR1 SEHNR, CDR2 FQNEAQ (reference sequence). The ends were cut back, 1 base at V and 2 bases at J, with 15 bases in the middle.

The table lists this clonotype with many counts. The rearrangement uses TRBV24-1 and TRBJ1-1; tentative D call: TRBD1 (5 bases). The CDR3 extends over 15 amino acids. V lost 2 bases and J lost 8, with 17 bases in between. The V gene's germline CDR1 is KGHDR and CDR2 SFDVKD. CDR3 protein: CATSDSGTSLREAFF. The CDR3 DNA is TGTGCCACCAGTGATTCCGGGACGAGTCTGCGGGAAGCTTTCTTT.

Turning to this clonotype: This may come from a read error, since a much larger clone is one base off. The chain links TRBV7-2 to TRBJ1-4, with D possibly TRBD1 on 5 matching bases. The CDR3 covers 15 residues. Germline lookup yields CDR1 SGHTA and CDR2 FQGNSA. V was pared by 5 bases and J by 7 bases, with 17 bases between. The CDR3 nucleotides are TGTGCCAGCAGCCCCCGGGGCAGGATCGGTGAAAAACTGTTTTTT. Amino acids: CASSPRGRIGEKLFF.

This clonotype was counted many times. The chain couples TRBV20-1 to TRBJ1-4; the D is unclear. The length of the CDR3 is 13 residues. Germline values: CDR1 DFQATT, CDR2 SNEGSKA (reference sequence). V was pared by 3 bases and J by 0 bases, with 5 bases between. This CDR3 is CSARDSTNEKLFF. CDR3 nucleotides: TGCAGTGCTAGGGACTCAACTAATGAAAAACTGTTTTTT.

This clonotype was seen at least ten times. The chain uses TRBV19 and TRBJ2-2, with D uncertain. From germline, CDR1 is LNHDA and CDR2 SQIVND (reference sequence). This CDR3 is built from 11 residues. Trimming pared 4 bases from V and 6 bases from J, leaving 3 bases between. The DNA for the CDR3 is TGTGCCAGTAGTAACCCCGGGGAGCTGTTTTTT. It encodes CASSNPGELFF.

Ten or more counts support this clonotype. The chain carries TRBV10-3 and TRBJ2-5; tentative D call: TRBD1 (6 bases). The V end lost 8 bases, the J end lost 9 bases, and 22 bases lay between the germline ends. Germline assignment: CDR1 ENHRY and CDR2 SYGVKD. This CDR3 region has 14 residues. DNA for the CDR3: TGTGCCATCCGTTTGGGGGCAGCCTGGGAAGCCCAGTACTTC. Encoded protein: CAIRLGAAWEAQYF.

At least ten counts were recorded for this clonotype. The chain employs TRBV5-4 and TRBJ2-1, with D possibly called TRBD1 or TRBD2 (6 bases each). This CDR3 has 17 amino acids. The V gene lost 0 bases and the J gene lost 2 bases, with 15 bases spanning the gap. From germline, CDR1 is SGHNT and CDR2 YYREEE (reference sequence). CDR3 sequence (DNA): TGTGCCAGCAGCTTGGGGATCGGGGGCAAGACCTACAATGAGCAGTTCTTC. This encodes CASSLGIGGKTYNEQFF.

The chain uses TRBV7-2 and TRBJ1-3; TRBD1 might be the D (5 bases). CDR1 is SGHTA and CDR2 is FQGNSA in the germline V gene. CDR3 size: 13 residues. Trimming shortened V by 4 bases and J by 4 bases, and 8 bases separated the two germline ends. CDR3 DNA sequence: TGTGCCAGCAGCTCTAGACAGGGAAACACCATATATTTT. This gives the protein CASSSRQGNTIYF.

This clonotype came up many times. J is TRBJ1-1 and V is TRBV29-1; the D gene is possibly TRBD1 (5 bases). V was clipped by 4 bases and J by 5 bases, with 17 bases between them. In germline, CDR1 is SQVTM, CDR2 ANQGSEA. The CDR3 loop spans 14 amino acids. In DNA, the CDR3 is TGCAGCGTTGGTAGGGTCACCGGGGGAACTGAAGCTTTCTTT. This translates into CSVGRVTGGTEAFF.

This clonotype was recorded a few times. The chain combines TRBV7-3 with TRBJ1-1; TRBD1 is a possible D gene (5 bases). CDR1 SGHTA and CDR2 FQGTGA come from the germline V gene. This CDR3 spans 14 amino acids. V lost 5 bases to trimming and J lost 3 bases, with 13 bases between them. The CDR3 bases are TGTGCCAGCAGCCCCGGGGGACGTGACACTGAAGCTTTCTTT. This encodes CASSPGGRDTEAFF.

This clonotype was counted many times. V and J are TRBV6-5 and TRBJ2-7; D is ambiguous. There are 14 residues in the CDR3. Germline V lookup: CDR1 MNHEY, CDR2 SVGAGI. V shed 2 bases and J shed 0 bases, with 8 bases lying between them. CDR3 sequence reads: CASSYSDNSYEQYF. For the CDR3, the DNA is TGTGCCAGCAGTTACAGCGACAACTCCTACGAGCAGTACTTC.

This clonotype occurred many times. The chain has TRBV3-1 and TRBJ1-3, with D uncertain. The length of the CDR3 is 12 residues. Germline values: CDR1 LGHDT, CDR2 YNNKEL (reference sequence). V dropped 5 bases and J dropped 0 bases, with 2 bases sitting between them. CDR3 DNA sequence: TGTGCCAGCAGCACCTCTGGAAACACCATATATTTT. Translated: CASSTSGNTIYF.

This clonotype was seen ten or more times. The CDR3 spells CAISEGNRGNYEQYF. The CDR3 DNA sequence: TGTGCCATCAGTGAAGGCAACAGGGGAAACTACGAGCAGTACTTC. The gene calls are TRBV10-3 and TRBJ2-7; 7 nucleotides agree with TRBD1. The CDR3 has 15 residues. Losses at the gene ends were 3 bases for V and 3 bases for J; bases not matched to a gene: 8. Germline-derived CDR1 and CDR2 are ENHRY and SYGVKD.

This clonotype was seen repeatedly, ten times or more. The chain couples TRBV18 to TRBJ2-7; D is undetermined. The CDR3 runs 11 residues. The germline V gene has CDR1 KGHSH and CDR2 LQKENI. V lost 5 bases to trimming and J lost 5 bases, with 7 bases between them. The CDR3 DNA sequence: TGTGCCAGCTCATGGAGCGACGAGCAGTACTTC. Residues: CASSWSDEQYF. The variable domain in full, completed from reference TRBV18 and TRBJ2-7, reads NAGVMQNPRHLVRRRGQEARLRCSPMKGHSHVYWYRQLPEEGLKFMVYLQKENIIDESGMPKERFSAEFPKEGPSILRIQQVVRGDSAAYFCASSWSDEQYFGPGTRLTVT.

The table lists this clonotype with many counts. The V gene is TRBV28, the J gene TRBJ2-1; 7 nucleotides match TRBD1. This CDR3 has 15 residues. Germline V gives CDR1 MDHEN, CDR2 SYDVKM. Unmatched junction bases numbered 10, after V lost 7 bases and J lost 4 bases. The CDR3 sequence: CASNSLGTEYNEQFF. For the CDR3, the DNA is TGTGCCAGCAATTCCCTGGGGACAGAATACAATGAGCAGTTCTTC.

This clonotype occurred many times. The gene calls are TRBV5-6 and TRBJ1-2; 8 bases line up with TRBD1. The J segment lost 3 bases and the V segment lost 6 bases, leaving 7 bases of the junction unmatched. Germline V CDR1 and CDR2: SGHDT, YYEEEE. The CDR3 is 14 amino acids. CDR3 protein: CASTIQGVDYGYTF. The CDR3 DNA reads TGTGCCAGCACCATACAGGGGGTTGACTATGGCTACACCTTC.